The clone carrying this T cell receptor (beta chain) was counted a few times. The data belong to a study of T cells after yellow fever vaccination. MiXCR, run by TCRdb on the 5' RACE reads, gives a single entry per CDR3 protein. This table has under 600,000 distinct CDR3 sequences, roughly 12% appearing once. The origin of this receptor is a young man who received the YFV17D yellow fever vaccine. Specimen: PBMCs, collected on the day of the yellow fever booster vaccination.

As DNA, the CDR3 is TGTGCCAGCAGTGGACAGGGGAGTAGGGCAGATACGCAGTATTTT. Its protein product is CASSGQGSRADTQYF. V is TRBV2 and J is TRBJ2-3; 8 bases line up with TRBD1. From germline, CDR1 is SNHLY and CDR2 FYNNEI. J was trimmed by 4 bases and V by 4 bases; bases with no gene match: 7. This CDR3 comprises 15 residues.